These 17 T cell receptor beta chains share one sample of origin, sequenced in a study of blood T cell repertoires in COVID-19 (TCRdb year 2020). Library creation used the immunoSEQ multiplex PCR assay. TCRdb obtained this table from immuneACCESS and retained in-frame rearrangements with V and J assigned. These tables miss some clones; where compared with another copy, unresolved V genes account for less than half of the shortfall, and the remainder is unexplained. This sample gives roughly 190,000 clones in total; 80% of them show up just once. Of the sample, roughly 6.4% falls within the top ten clones. The sample taken for sequencing was peripheral blood. The receptors stem from a man aged 55 to 69 with acute or convalescent COVID-19.

The genes are TRBV29-1 and TRBJ1-5; D uncertain. The germline CDR1 and CDR2 sequences are SQVTM and ANQGSEA. V was cut by 4 bases and J by 6 bases, with 10 bases left in between. This CDR3 region has 12 residues. In DNA, the CDR3 is TGCAGCGTTGGAGGGAACACTCAGCCCCAGCATTTT. This gives the protein CSVGGNTQPQHF. The whole variable domain, filled in from reference TRBV29-1 and TRBJ1-5, reads SAVISQKPSRDICQRGTSLTIQCQVDSQVTMMFWYRQQPGQSLTLIATANQGSEATYESGFVIDKFPISRPNLTFSTLTVSNMSPEDSSIYLCSVGGNTQPQHFGDGTRLSIL.

V and J are TRBV2 and TRBJ1-4; 8 nucleotides line up with TRBD1. Germline assignment: CDR1 SNHLY and CDR2 FYNNEI. V trimming: 5 bases; J trimming: 8 bases; junction bases outside the gene matches: 7. This CDR3 comprises 14 residues. The CDR3 region is CASSNRGFREKLFF. DNA for the CDR3: TGTGCCAGCAGTAACAGGGGGTTTAGGGAAAAACTGTTTTTT.

The chain uses TRBV6-2 or TRBV6-3 and TRBJ1-4; 7 bases agree with TRBD1. J was trimmed by 0 bases and V by 5 bases; bases with no gene match: 3. The CDR3 spans 15 residues. Germline V gene sequence: CDR1 MNHEY, CDR2 SVGEGT. CDR3 protein: CASSPGTATNEKLFF. The DNA of the CDR3 is TGTGCCAGCAGTCCAGGGACAGCAACTAATGAAAAACTGTTTTTT.

V is TRBV15 and J is TRBJ1-5; TRBD1 might be the D (6 bases). Looked up from germline, CDR1 is LNHNV and CDR2 is YYDKDF (reference sequence). The CDR3 length is 17 residues. V lost 0 bases, J lost 5 bases, and 17 bases lay in between. CDR3 residues: CATSRDGRGRGDQPQHF. Here the CDR3 DNA reads TGTGCCACCAGCAGAGATGGGCGGGGGCGCGGAGATCAGCCCCAGCATTTT.

V and J are TRBV7-9 and TRBJ1-3; D might be TRBD1 (5 bases). V dropped 6 bases and J dropped 0 bases, with 15 bases sitting between them. Germline CDR1 is SEHNR and CDR2 is FQNEAQ (reference sequence). This CDR3 has 16 residues. The CDR3 protein is CASSPHGTPSGNTIYF. In DNA form, the CDR3 reads TGTGCCAGCAGTCCCCACGGGACTCCCTCTGGAAACACCATATATTTT.

This clone came up a few times. This chain joins TRBV5-1 and TRBJ1-1; weak D call: TRBD1 (6 bases). CDR1 and CDR2 (germline): SGHRS, YFSETQ. The CDR3 extends over 14 amino acids. V was shortened by 2 bases and J by 1 base, with 9 bases between the two germline ends. CDR3 region: CASSLQGSNTEAFF. CDR3 nucleotides: TGCGCCAGCAGCTTACAGGGTTCGAACACTGAAGCTTTCTTT.

V is TRBV5-6 and J is TRBJ1-2; the match to TRBD1 covers 7 bases. The V segment lost 4 bases and the J segment 3 bases; nucleotides outside the gene matches: 3. Germline V gene sequence: CDR1 SGHDT, CDR2 YYEEEE. This CDR3 contains 13 residues. As DNA, the CDR3 is TGTGCCAGCAGCCGAGACAGGGACTATGGCTACACCTTC. As protein: CASSRDRDYGYTF. The whole variable domain, filled in from reference TRBV5-6 and TRBJ1-2, reads DAGVTQSPTHLIKTRGQQVTLRCSPKSGHDTVSWYQQALGQGPQFIFQYYEEEERQRGNFPDRFSGHQFPNYSSELNVNALLLGDSALYLCASSRDRDYGYTFGSGTRLTVV.

In this sample, this clone turned up once. The J gene is TRBJ1-2, the V gene TRBV28; the match to TRBD1 covers 10 bases. The CDR3 is 17 residues long. Germline lookup yields CDR1 MDHEN and CDR2 SYDVKM. V shed 6 bases, J shed 2 bases, and the junction held 12 bases outside the gene matches. The CDR3: CASSLPGQGILNYGYTF. CDR3 DNA: TGTGCCAGCAGCCTACCGGGACAGGGGATCCTGAACTATGGCTACACCTTC.

The chain combines TRBV6-5 with TRBJ2-3; TRBD1 is a possible D gene (5 bases). Germline CDR1 MNHEY, CDR2 SVGAGI. Trimming removed 8 bases at V and 4 bases at J, with 19 bases between. The CDR3 is made up of 15 amino acids. The CDR3, as DNA: TGTGCCAGCCCCCTTGACAGTGGGATAGCAGATACGCAGTATTTT. It encodes CASPLDSGIADTQYF.

The genes are TRBV30 and TRBJ2-3; 9 positions agree with TRBD1. CDR3 size: 15 residues. V shed 2 bases, J shed 3 bases, and the junction held 6 bases outside the gene matches. CDR1 is GTSNPN and CDR2 is SVGIG in the germline V gene (reference sequence). CDR3: CAWSRTGAVTDTQYF. The CDR3 DNA is TGTGCCTGGAGTCGGACAGGGGCCGTGACAGATACGCAGTATTTT.

This clone was seen only once. The chain carries TRBV27 and TRBJ2-1; 7 bases are a match to TRBD2. The CDR3 is 15 amino acids. The germline V gene encodes CDR1 MNHEY and CDR2 SMNVEV (reference sequence). J gave up 6 bases and V 3 bases, and 8 bases lay outside the gene matches. In DNA, the CDR3 is TGTGCCAGCAGTTTGGCGGGAGTAGGGTCCAATGAGCAGTTCTTC. Its protein is CASSLAGVGSNEQFF.

The V call is TRBV9, the J call TRBJ2-3; TRBD2 matches 7 bases. Germline V gene data show CDR1 as SGDLS and CDR2 as YYNGEE. The junction had 4 bases not matched to a gene; V was cut back by 4 bases and J by 5 bases. The CDR3 sequence is 13 residues long. The DNA of the CDR3 is TGTGCCAGCAGCTCTTGGGGGGGAGATACGCAGTATTTT. It translates to CASSSWGGDTQYF.

This chain links TRBV6-5 with TRBJ1-1, with D uncertain. The V gene's germline CDR1 is MNHEY and CDR2 SVGAGI. The CDR3 runs 12 residues. V was cut by 8 bases and J by 11 bases, with 18 bases left in between. In DNA, the CDR3 is TGTGCCAGCGGGCGGGATTCGAGTGGGGCTTTCTTT. It is translated as CASGRDSSGAFF.

The chain has TRBV7-9 and TRBJ2-3; D possibly corresponds to TRBD1 (6 bases). This CDR3 comprises 17 residues. Germline CDR1 and CDR2: SEHNR and FQNEAQ (reference sequence). Trimming cost V 0 bases and J 2 bases, with 15 bases left between them. CDR3 region: CASSLAIWTEHTDTQYF. CDR3 nucleotide sequence: TGTGCCAGCAGCTTAGCGATTTGGACAGAACACACAGATACGCAGTATTTT.

The rearrangement joins TRBV4-1 to TRBJ2-3, with TRBD2 matching over 15 bases. This CDR3 region has 17 residues. The junction had 1 base not matched to a gene; V was cut back by 1 base and J by 2 bases. Germline loops: CDR1 MGHRA, CDR2 YSYEKL. In DNA form, the CDR3 reads TGCGCCAGCAGCCAAGGGACTAGCGGGAGGGCCACAGATACGCAGTATTTT. Translation gives CASSQGTSGRATDTQYF.

This chain links TRBV19 with TRBJ1-1; D remains ambiguous. Deletions cut 6 bases from V and 1 base from J, with 12 bases between. There are 14 residues in the CDR3. CDR1 and CDR2 from the germline V gene are LNHDA and SQIVND (reference sequence). CDR3 sequence: CASRRPGENTEAFF. The CDR3 DNA sequence: TGTGCCAGTAGGCGCCCAGGCGAGAACACTGAAGCTTTCTTT. Together with reference TRBV19 and TRBJ1-1, the CDR3 gives the full variable domain: DGGITQSPKYLFRKEGQNVTLSCEQNLNHDAMYWYRQDPGQGLRLIYYSQIVNDFQKGDIAEGYSVSREKKESFPLTVTSAQKNPTAFYLCASRRPGENTEAFFGQGTRLTVV.

Details on this clone: Additional DNA sequences in this sample encode the identical CDR3. The chain recombines TRBV4-2 with TRBJ2-1; TRBD2 agrees at 11 bases. V lost 1 base, J lost 10 bases, and 9 bases stayed unmatched. The CDR3 runs to 16 residues. Germline CDR1 reads LGHNA; CDR2 reads YNFKEQ. This CDR3 reads CASSQALAGGLYEQFF. DNA of the CDR3: TGTGCCAGCAGCCAAGCTTTAGCGGGGGGGCTCTACGAGCAGTTCTTC.